The clone carrying this T cell receptor beta chain was seen a handful of times. Its antigen is unidentified. During the collection period, no donor immune events like infections were recorded. Per the germline V gene, CDR1 is MNHNY and CDR2 is SVGAGI (reference sequence). Trimming at V came to 6 bases and at J to 5 bases, leaving 4 bases not matched to a gene. The CDR3 consists of 14 residues. The sample comes from a study of identifying expanded T cells in peripheral blood. The study, taken as a whole, reports: About 1.2 clones differed between technical replicates, versus approximately 16 and 20 over time.

The protocol was immunoSEQ multiplex PCR, while the TCRdb copy is restricted to in-frame clones and leaves out a portion. The repertoire holds tens of thousands of clones, with around 89% as singletons. The sequenced material came from blood. This TCR derives from a person aged 18-69 years in good health. This chain uses TRBV6-6 with TRBJ1-5; 10 bases are shared with TRBD1. CDR3 sequence reads: CASSSDRGHQPQHF. DNA of the CDR3: TGTGCCAGCAGCAGTGACAGGGGGCATCAGCCCCAGCATTTT.